These T cell receptor beta chains were read from a single sample in a study of Graves' ophthalmopathy and Graves' hyperthyroidism. TCRdb re-derived calls from the multiplex PCR reads in MiXCR, one entry per CDR3 protein. The table has 650,000 to 900,000 distinct CDR3 sequences, roughly 41% seen once. Material: peripheral blood. The receptors here all came from an adult man with Graves' ophthalmopathy. Each CDR3 is given with its conserved first and last residue. The order of the fields is J gene, V gene, D gene, clone size, CDR3 DNA, CDR3 protein. D genes are given only for firm matches. Clone sizes are given selectively: once, few, many, or a class where the clone is expanded.

TRBJ1-6	TRBV10-2	-	-	TGCGCCAGCAGTGAATACGGGGAACCCTATAATTCACCCCTCCACTTT	CASSEYGEPYNSPLHF
TRBJ1-2	TRBV7-9	TRBD1	many	TGTGCCAGCAGTCTAAGGAGGGGGACAGCAGACGGCTACACCTTC	CASSLRRGTADGYTF
TRBJ2-5	TRBV7-9	-	-	TGTGCCAGCAGCTTAGCGGGAATTATGGCAGGGGTACAAGAGACCCAGTACTTC	CASSLAGIMAGVQETQYF
TRBJ1-6	TRBV20-1	-	few	TGCAGTGCTAGAGTCAATACGAGGGGCTCTAGATCACCCCTCCACTTT	CSARVNTRGSRSPLHF
TRBJ2-2	TRBV24-1	TRBD2	-	TGTGCCAGCAGCGGTCGGACTAGCGGGGGCCGCACCGGGGAGCTGTTTTTT	CASSGRTSGGRTGELFF
TRBJ2-7	TRBV19	TRBD1	few	TGTGCCAGTAGTCCGGGACAGGTGGACTACGAGCAGTACTTC	CASSPGQVDYEQYF
TRBJ1-4	TRBV5-1	TRBD1	-	TGCGCCAGCAGCTCCACTGGACAGGGGGCTAATGAAAAACTGTTTTTT	CASSSTGQGANEKLFF
TRBJ2-7	TRBV20-1	TRBD1	many	TGCAGTGCCCGGGGACAGACCTACGAGCAGTACTTC	CSARGQTYEQYF
TRBJ2-7	TRBV29-1	-	many	TGCAGCGTTGTTAACGCAGGGAGAACGGACGAGCAGTACTTC	CSVVNAGRTDEQYF
TRBJ2-5	TRBV11-3	TRBD2	many	TGTGCCAGCAGCGTAGCGGGCATTCAAGAGACCCAGTACTTC	CASSVAGIQETQYF